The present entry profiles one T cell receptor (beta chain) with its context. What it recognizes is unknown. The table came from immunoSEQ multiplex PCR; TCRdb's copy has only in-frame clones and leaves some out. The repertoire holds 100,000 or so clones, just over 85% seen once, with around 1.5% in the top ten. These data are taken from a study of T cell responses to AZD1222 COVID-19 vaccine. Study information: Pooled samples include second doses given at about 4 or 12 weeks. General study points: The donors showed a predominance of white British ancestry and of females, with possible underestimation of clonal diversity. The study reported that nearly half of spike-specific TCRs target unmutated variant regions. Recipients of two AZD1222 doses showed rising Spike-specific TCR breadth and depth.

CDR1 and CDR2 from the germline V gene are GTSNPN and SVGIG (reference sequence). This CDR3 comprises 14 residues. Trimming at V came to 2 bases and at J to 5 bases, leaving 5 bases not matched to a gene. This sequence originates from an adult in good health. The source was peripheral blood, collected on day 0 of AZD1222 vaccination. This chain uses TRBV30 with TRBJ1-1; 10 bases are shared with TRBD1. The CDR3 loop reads CAWSIGQGETEAFF. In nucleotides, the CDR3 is TGTGCCTGGAGTATAGGACAGGGGGAGACTGAAGCTTTCTTT.